A single sample gave rise to the 10 T cell receptor beta chains below, sequenced in a study of radiation and T cells in renal cell carcinoma. Time point reported: baseline pretreatment blood. Treatment meaning: 15 Gy SBRT to primary tumor, nephrectomy 4 weeks later. Produced via immunoSEQ multiplex PCR; TCRdb's table is partial and in-frame only. The sample shows approximately 110,000 clones, around 80% of them seen only once. The input for sequencing was blood, taken from a patient whose treatment included radiotherapy and nephrectomy. The receptors derive from a woman in her fifties or sixties with renal cell carcinoma.

The V and J genes are TRBV6-1 and TRBJ1-2; D ambiguous. The length of the CDR3 is 12 residues. V dropped 1 base and J dropped 5 bases, with 5 bases sitting between them. Germline loops: CDR1 MNHNS, CDR2 SASEGT. The CDR3 loop reads CASSEGRYGYTF. The DNA of the CDR3 is TGTGCCAGCAGTGAAGGACGGTATGGCTACACCTTC.

The genes are TRBV29-1 and TRBJ1-2; D unclear. The CDR3 is 13 residues long. Germline V lookup: CDR1 SQVTM, CDR2 ANQGSEA. Trimming left V 7 bases short and J 8 bases short, with 20 bases between. CDR3: CSGTTAGIWGYTF. DNA of the CDR3: TGCAGCGGGACTACCGCGGGGATATGGGGCTACACCTTC.

This sequence joins TRBV6-1 and TRBJ2-2; 9 positions match TRBD1. This CDR3 contains 14 residues. CDR1 is MNHNS, CDR2 SASEGT, per germline. V lost 11 bases and J lost 2; bases outside the gene matches: 6. CDR3 residues: CAVRQGVNTGELFF. The DNA for the CDR3 is TGTGCCGTCAGACAGGGGGTAAACACCGGGGAGCTGTTTTTT.

The V call is TRBV28, the J call TRBJ2-7; maybe TRBD1 (5 bases). Trimming shortened V by 6 bases and J by 2 bases, and 11 bases separated the two germline ends. Germline V lookup: CDR1 MDHEN, CDR2 SYDVKM. CDR3 size: 13 residues. The CDR3 bases are TGTGCCAGCAGCCAGGACATAGCCTACGAGCAGTACTTC. Its protein is CASSQDIAYEQYF.

This chain joins TRBV5-8 and TRBJ1-3; the match to TRBD1 covers 7 bases. Germline CDR1 reads SGHTS; CDR2 reads YDEGEE. The ends lost 4 bases at V and 2 bases at J; junction bases unmatched: 9. The CDR3 has 16 residues. Written as DNA, the CDR3 is TGTGCCAGCAGCCGTAGGGGGCCTGCGGCTGGAAACACCATATATTTT. The encoded protein is CASSRRGPAAGNTIYF.

This clone was picked up a small number of times. The chain combines TRBV19 with TRBJ1-1, with D perhaps TRBD1 (6 bases). The CDR3 is made up of 17 amino acids. The V and J ends lost 1 base and 5 bases respectively, with 20 bases between them. Germline V CDR1 and CDR2: LNHDA, SQIVND (reference sequence). In nucleotides, the CDR3 is TGTGCCAGTAGTATAGTTCTACGGGGGGCTGAAGTTACTGAAGCTTTCTTT. Its protein product is CASSIVLRGAEVTEAFF.

CDR3 sequence: CSVQQGGNSPLHF. DNA of the CDR3: TGCAGCGTTCAACAGGGGGGCAATTCACCCCTCCACTTT. This chain links TRBV29-1 with TRBJ1-6, with 8 positions matching TRBD1. Trimming removed 5 bases from V and 7 bases from J; junction bases left unmatched: 4. Germline loops: CDR1 SQVTM, CDR2 ANQGSEA. The CDR3 is 13 residues long.

This clone appeared a single time. V and J are TRBV6-4 and TRBJ2-3, with TRBD1 identical over 7 bases. Losses at the gene ends were 0 bases for V and 3 bases for J; bases not matched to a gene: 0. Germline values: CDR1 MRHNA, CDR2 SNTAGT. The CDR3 is made up of 14 amino acids. This CDR3 is CASSDSQGTDTQYF. The CDR3 DNA follows: TGTGCCAGCAGTGACTCACAGGGGACAGATACGCAGTATTTT.

The chain carries TRBV5-4 and TRBJ2-7; a possible D gene is TRBD2 (6 bases). In germline, CDR1 is SGHNT, CDR2 YYREEE (reference sequence). V dropped 2 bases and J dropped 6 bases, with 15 bases sitting between them. There are 14 residues in the CDR3. The CDR3 loop is CASSFPGESLEQYF. The CDR3 DNA sequence: TGTGCCAGCAGCTTTCCGGGAGAATCCCTCGAGCAGTACTTC.

The chain has TRBV28 and TRBJ2-5; possibly TRBD1 or TRBD2 for D (5 bases each). The CDR3 extends over 16 amino acids. CDR1 and CDR2 (germline): MDHEN, SYDVKM. V lost 4 bases to trimming and J lost 0 bases, with 15 bases between them. The chain's CDR3 is CASSSGLGQYQETQYF. In DNA, the CDR3 is TGTGCCAGCAGTTCTGGACTGGGGCAATACCAAGAGACCCAGTACTTC.